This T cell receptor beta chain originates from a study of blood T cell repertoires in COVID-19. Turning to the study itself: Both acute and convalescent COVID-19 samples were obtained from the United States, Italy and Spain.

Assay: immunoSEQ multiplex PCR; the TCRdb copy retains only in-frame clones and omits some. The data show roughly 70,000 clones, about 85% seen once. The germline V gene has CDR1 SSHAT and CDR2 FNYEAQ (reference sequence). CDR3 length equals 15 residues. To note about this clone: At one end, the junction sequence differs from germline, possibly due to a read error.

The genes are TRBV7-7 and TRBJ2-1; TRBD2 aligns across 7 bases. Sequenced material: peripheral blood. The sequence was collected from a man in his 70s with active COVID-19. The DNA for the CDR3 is TGTGCTAGCAGCTTGGTGGCGGGAGATCTCAATGAGCAGTTCTTC. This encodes CASSLVAGDLNEQFF.